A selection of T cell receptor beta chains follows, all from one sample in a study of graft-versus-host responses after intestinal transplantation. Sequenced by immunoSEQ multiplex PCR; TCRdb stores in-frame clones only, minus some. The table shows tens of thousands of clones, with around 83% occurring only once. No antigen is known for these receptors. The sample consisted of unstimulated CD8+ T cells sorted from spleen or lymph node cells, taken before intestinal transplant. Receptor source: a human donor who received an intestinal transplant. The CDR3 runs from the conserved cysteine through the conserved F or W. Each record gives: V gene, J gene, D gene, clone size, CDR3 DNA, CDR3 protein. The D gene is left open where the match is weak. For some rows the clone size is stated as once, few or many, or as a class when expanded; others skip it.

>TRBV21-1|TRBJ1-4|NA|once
TGTGCCAGCAGCACCCTCTTCCGGGACAGGGATCCAACTAATGAAAAACTGTTTTTT
CASSTLFRDRDPTNEKLFF
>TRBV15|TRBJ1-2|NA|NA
TGTGCCACCAGCAGAGAGGGGGCTTTTCCAACTAACTATGGCTACACCTTC
CATSREGAFPTNYGYTF
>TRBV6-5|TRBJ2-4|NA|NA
TGTGCCAGCAGTTTCGTCGGGGGCTCGGACATTCAGTACTTC
CASSFVGGSDIQYF
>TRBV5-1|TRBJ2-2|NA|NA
TGCGCCAGCAGCTTGGCTAGGGACGGGAACACCGGGGAGCTGTTTTTT
CASSLARDGNTGELFF
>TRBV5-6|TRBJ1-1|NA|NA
TGTGCCAGCAGCTTGAACAGGGAGGAGGATGAAGCTTTCTTT
CASSLNREEDEAFF
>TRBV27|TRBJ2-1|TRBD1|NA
TGTGCCAGCACTTTCCGGGACAGGGGTCACAATGAGCAGTTCTTC
CASTFRDRGHNEQFF
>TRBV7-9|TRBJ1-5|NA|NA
TGTGCCAGCAGCTTAGAACAGGTGGACCAGCCCCAGCATTTT
CASSLEQVDQPQHF
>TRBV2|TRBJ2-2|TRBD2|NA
TGTGCCAGCAGCGTCACTAGCGGGGCTGCCGGGGAGCTGTTTTTT
CASSVTSGAAGELFF
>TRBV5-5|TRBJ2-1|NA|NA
TGTGCCAGCACCCCCTCCCTCTCCTACAATGAGCAGTTCTTC
CASTPSLSYNEQFF
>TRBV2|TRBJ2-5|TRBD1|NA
TGTGCCAGCAGTGGAGGGGGCGGAGAGACCCAGTACTTC
CASSGGGGETQYF
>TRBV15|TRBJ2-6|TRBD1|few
TGTGCCACCACGGACAGGGGGCGTGGGGCCAACGTCCTGACTTTC
CATTDRGRGANVLTF
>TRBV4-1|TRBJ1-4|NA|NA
TGCGCCAGCAGCCTGGCCCTTAATGAAAAACTGTTTTTT
CASSLALNEKLFF
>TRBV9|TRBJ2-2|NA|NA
TGTGCCAGCAGCGTAGACGCGGCGGGGCGAAGCGGGGAGCTGTTTTTT
CASSVDAAGRSGELFF
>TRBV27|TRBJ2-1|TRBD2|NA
TGTGCCAGCAGCCTTCGCGGGGAAGCGGGAGGTGGACAGAATGAGCAGTTCTTC
CASSLRGEAGGGQNEQFF
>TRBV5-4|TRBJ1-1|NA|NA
TGTGCCAGCAGCTTTCAGGGAGGGGACACTGAAGCTTTCTTT
CASSFQGGDTEAFF
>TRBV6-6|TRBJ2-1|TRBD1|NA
TGTGCCAGCAGTTACCCGGGACAGATAAATGAGCAGTTCTTC
CASSYPGQINEQFF
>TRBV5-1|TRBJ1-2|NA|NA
TGCGCCAGCAGCTTGGGAGTTCAGTCTAACTATGGCTACACCTTC
CASSLGVQSNYGYTF
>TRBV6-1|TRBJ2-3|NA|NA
TGTGCCAGTCCGTCAGATGTCCCCTCCACAGATACGCAGTATTTT
CASPSDVPSTDTQYF
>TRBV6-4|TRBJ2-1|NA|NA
TGTGCCAGCAGTGACTCTGGGGGAGGCAATGAGCAGTTCTTC
CASSDSGGGNEQFF
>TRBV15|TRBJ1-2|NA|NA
TGTGCCACCAGCAATACGGGGGGAAAATATGGCTACACCTTC
CATSNTGGKYGYTF
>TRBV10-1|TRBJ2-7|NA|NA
TGCGCCAGCAGTGAGGTCAGAAGCTCCTACGAGCAGTACTTC
CASSEVRSSYEQYF
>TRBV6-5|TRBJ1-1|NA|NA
TGTGCCAGCATAGGGGTCACTGAAGCTTTCTTT
CASIGVTEAFF
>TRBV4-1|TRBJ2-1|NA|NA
TGCGCCAGCAGCCAAGAGGGGGCGAGTTACAATGAGCAGTTCTTC
CASSQEGASYNEQFF
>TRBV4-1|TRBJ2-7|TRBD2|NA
TGTGCCAGCAGCCAAGATGATAGCGGGGGCTCCTACGAGCAGTACTTC
CASSQDDSGGSYEQYF
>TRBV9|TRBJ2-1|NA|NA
TGTGCCAGCAGCGTAGGGGTCAATGAGCAGTTCTTC
CASSVGVNEQFF
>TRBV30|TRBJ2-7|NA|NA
TGTGCCTGGAGTCCTCCCCAAAGACAGAGACACGAGCAGTACTTC
CAWSPPQRQRHEQYF
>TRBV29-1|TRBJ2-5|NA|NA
TGCAGCGTTGAAGAGCTACAGGAATCCCCGGAGACCCAGTACTTC
CSVEELQESPETQYF
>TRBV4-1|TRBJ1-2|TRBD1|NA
TGCGCCAGCAGCCACATGACAGGGGGCGGCGATGGCTACACCTTC
CASSHMTGGGDGYTF
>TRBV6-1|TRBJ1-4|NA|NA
TGTGCCAGCAGTCCACCTAGGTCTGCGGAAAAACTGTTTTTT
CASSPPRSAEKLFF
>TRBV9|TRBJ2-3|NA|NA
TGTGCCAGCAGCGTGACGAGAATGACAGATACGCAGTATTTT
CASSVTRMTDTQYF
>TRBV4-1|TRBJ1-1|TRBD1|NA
TGCGCCAGCAGCCAAGAGGACAGGGGGCATGGTGAAGCTTTCTTT
CASSQEDRGHGEAFF
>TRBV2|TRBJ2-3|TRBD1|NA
TGTGCCAGCAAGCTAGGGACAGATTACACAGATACGCAGTATTTT
CASKLGTDYTDTQYF
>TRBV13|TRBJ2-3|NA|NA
TGTGCCAGCAGCTTAGGCGAGGGGGAAGGCACAGATACGCAGTATTTT
CASSLGEGEGTDTQYF
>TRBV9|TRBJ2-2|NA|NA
TGTGCCAGCAGCGTAGCTATACAGGCCCCGAACACCGGGGAGCTGTTTTTT
CASSVAIQAPNTGELFF
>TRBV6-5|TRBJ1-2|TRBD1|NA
TGTGCCAGCACCTCACAGGGGGTAGGCTACACCTTC
CASTSQGVGYTF
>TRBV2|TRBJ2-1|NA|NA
TGTGCCAGCATCCGAGGAGGGAATGAGCAGTTCTTC
CASIRGGNEQFF
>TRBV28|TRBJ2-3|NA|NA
TGTGCCAGCAGGCCCTTCGGACCCAACGGGGATACGCAGTATTTT
CASRPFGPNGDTQYF
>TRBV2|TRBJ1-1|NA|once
TGTGCCAGCAGTTTAACCGGGACACCCTCGAACACTGAAGCTTTCTTT
CASSLTGTPSNTEAFF
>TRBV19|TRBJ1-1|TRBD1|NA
TGTGCCAGTAGTATCGGAGGGACAGGGTACACTGAAGCTTTCTTT
CASSIGGTGYTEAFF
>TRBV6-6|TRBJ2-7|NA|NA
TGTGCCAGCAGTTACGGGGTCAGATACGAGCAGTACTTC
CASSYGVRYEQYF
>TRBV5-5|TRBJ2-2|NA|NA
TGTGCCAGCAGCCCACAGGGCGAGTACACCGGGGAGCTGTTTTTT
CASSPQGEYTGELFF
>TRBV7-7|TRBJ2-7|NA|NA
TGTGCCAGCAGCTTAGGTCCGGGGCGGGAGCAGTACTTC
CASSLGPGREQYF
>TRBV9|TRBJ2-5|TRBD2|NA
TGTGCCAGCAGCGCGAGGGGGGCTAGCGGGTTGGAGACCCAGTACTTC
CASSARGASGLETQYF
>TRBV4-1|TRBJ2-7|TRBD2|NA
TGCGCCAGCAGCCATCCGGGACTAGCGGATTACGAGCAGTACTTC
CASSHPGLADYEQYF
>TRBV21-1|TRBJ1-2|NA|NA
TGTGCCAGCACGAACCCCAGGGTGGATAACTATGGCTACACCTTC
CASTNPRVDNYGYTF